Following are 11 T cell receptor beta chains from one sample sequenced in a study of blood T cell repertoires in COVID-19. Produced via immunoSEQ multiplex PCR; TCRdb's table is partial and in-frame only. The sample consists of around 27,000 clones, 85% to 90% of them appearing once. The specimen was peripheral blood. These receptors all come from a man in his 60s with acute or convalescent COVID-19.

This CDR3 is CASSRTQETQYF. The DNA of the CDR3 is TGTGCCAGCAGTCGGACACAAGAGACCCAGTACTTC. The J gene is TRBJ2-5, the V gene TRBV7-9; tentatively, D is TRBD1 (5 bases). The germline CDR1 and CDR2 sequences are SEHNR and FQNEAQ (reference sequence). The germline V and J ends were trimmed by 6 bases and 2 bases, with 7 bases remaining between them. The CDR3 length is 12 residues.

This chain joins TRBV6-5 and TRBJ1-1; the D gene is possibly TRBD1 (6 bases). CDR3 size: 14 residues. From germline, CDR1 is MNHEY and CDR2 SVGAGI. V was pared by 2 bases and J by 1 base, with 8 bases between. CDR3 in DNA: TGTGCCAGCAGTTACCAGACAGGGAACACTGAAGCTTTCTTT. Residues: CASSYQTGNTEAFF.

The rearrangement uses TRBV2 and TRBJ2-4; unclear D gene. With 6 bases removed from V and 8 bases from J, the gap between germline ends came to 20 bases. The germline gives CDR1 SNHLY, CDR2 FYNNEI. CDR3 size: 15 residues. The CDR3: CASRPIGSGTYIQYF. The CDR3 DNA is TGTGCCAGCAGGCCCATTGGTTCGGGTACATACATTCAGTACTTC.

This clone was counted once. The chain is built from TRBV9 and TRBJ2-5; D is perhaps TRBD2 (6 bases). The CDR3 runs to 16 residues. CDR1 and CDR2 (germline): SGDLS, YYNGEE. With 0 bases removed from V and 4 bases from J, the gap between germline ends came to 16 bases. The CDR3 region is CASSVEPGAVPETQYF. In DNA, the CDR3 is TGTGCCAGCAGCGTAGAGCCGGGAGCTGTTCCAGAGACCCAGTACTTC.

This clone was picked up one time. The chain carries TRBV6-5 and TRBJ1-3; D unclear. The CDR3 contains 14 residues. Trimming shortened V by 2 bases and J by 0 bases, and 5 bases separated the two germline ends. CDR1 MNHEY and CDR2 SVGAGI come from the germline V gene. Here the CDR3 DNA reads TGTGCCAGCAGTTACGGAGACTCTGGAAACACCATATATTTT. Its protein is CASSYGDSGNTIYF.

The chain employs TRBV2 and TRBJ1-5; possible D gene TRBD1, 5 bases. The CDR3 has 13 amino acids. Germline-derived CDR1 and CDR2 are SNHLY and FYNNEI. The ends were cut back, 7 bases at V and 5 bases at J, with 12 bases in the middle. The CDR3 here is CASTTTGDQPQHF. CDR3 DNA sequence: TGTGCCAGCACCACCACAGGCGATCAGCCCCAGCATTTT.

A single count supports this clone. CDR3 amino acids: CATYRGHEQYF. Written as DNA, the CDR3 is TGTGCCACCTACAGGGGACACGAGCAGTACTTC. The chain employs TRBV28 and TRBJ2-7; 7 nucleotides agree with TRBD1. This CDR3 has 11 amino acids. CDR1 is MDHEN and CDR2 is SYDVKM in the germline V gene. V gave up 10 bases and J gave up 5 bases; unmatched junction bases: 5.

The chain combines TRBV27 with TRBJ2-7; the match to TRBD2 covers 10 bases. Germline-derived CDR1 and CDR2 are MNHEY and SMNVEV (reference sequence). The CDR3 spans 18 residues. With 1 base clipped from V and 1 base from J, the junction kept 10 bases outside the gene matches. CDR3 DNA: TGTGCCAGCAGTTTATTTCCCCAGCGGGGGGGCAGTTCCTACGAGCAGTACTTC. Its protein is CASSLFPQRGGSSYEQYF.

The V gene is TRBV6-5, the J gene TRBJ2-7; 9 positions agree with TRBD2. The trim removed 5 bases at V and 6 bases at J, leaving 11 bases unmatched. From germline, CDR1 is MNHEY and CDR2 SVGAGI. The CDR3 is 15 amino acids. The CDR3 DNA is TGTGCCAGCAGTCACCCCGGGCTAGCGGGATTCGAGCAGTACTTC. Translation: CASSHPGLAGFEQYF.

The rearrangement links TRBV7-8 to TRBJ2-1; 10 bases agree with TRBD2. J gave up 8 bases and V 2 bases, and 9 bases lay outside the gene matches. CDR3 size: 16 residues. Germline-derived CDR1 and CDR2 are SGHVS and FQNEAQ. The CDR3 DNA reads as TGTGCCAGCAGCTTATACGCTAGCGGGGGCAGCTATGAGCAGTTCTTC. Residues: CASSLYASGGSYEQFF.

The genes are TRBV5-1 and TRBJ2-2; 7 positions match TRBD2. V lost 0 bases to trimming and J lost 6 bases; unmatched junction nucleotides: 8. The CDR3 length is 16 residues. Per germline, CDR1 SGHRS and CDR2 YFSETQ. The CDR3 is CASSLEGGSYPGELFF. The CDR3 DNA reads as TGCGCCAGCAGCTTGGAAGGCGGGAGTTATCCCGGGGAGCTGTTTTTT.